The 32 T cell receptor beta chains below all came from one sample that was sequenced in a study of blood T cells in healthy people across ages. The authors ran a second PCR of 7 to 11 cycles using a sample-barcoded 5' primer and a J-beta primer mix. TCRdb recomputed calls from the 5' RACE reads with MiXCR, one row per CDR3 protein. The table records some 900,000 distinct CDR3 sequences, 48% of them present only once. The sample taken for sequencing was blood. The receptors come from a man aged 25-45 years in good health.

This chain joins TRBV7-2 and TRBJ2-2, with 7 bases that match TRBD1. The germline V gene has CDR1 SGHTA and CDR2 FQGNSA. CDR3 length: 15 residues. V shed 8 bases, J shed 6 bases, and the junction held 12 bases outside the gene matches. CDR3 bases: TGTGCCAGCCAAGAGGGGGCGATTCTATCCGGGGAGCTGTTTTTT. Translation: CASQEGAILSGELFF.

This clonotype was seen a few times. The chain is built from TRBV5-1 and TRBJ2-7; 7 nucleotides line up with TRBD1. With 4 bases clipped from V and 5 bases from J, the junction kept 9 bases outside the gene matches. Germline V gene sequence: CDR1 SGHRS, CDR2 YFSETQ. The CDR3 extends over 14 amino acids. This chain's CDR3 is CASSPKSTGDEQYF. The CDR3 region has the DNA TGCGCCAGCAGCCCAAAGTCCACAGGGGACGAGCAGTACTTC. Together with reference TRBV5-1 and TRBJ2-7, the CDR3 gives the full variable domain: KAGVTQTPRYLIKTRGQQVTLSCSPISGHRSVSWYQQTPGQGLQFLFEYFSETQRNKGNFPGRFSGRQFSNSRSEMNVSTLELGDSALYLCASSPKSTGDEQYFGPGTRLTVT.

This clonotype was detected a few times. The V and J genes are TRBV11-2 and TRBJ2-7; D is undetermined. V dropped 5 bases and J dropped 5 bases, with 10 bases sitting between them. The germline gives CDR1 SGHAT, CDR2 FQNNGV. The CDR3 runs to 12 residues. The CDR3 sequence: CASSINFHEQYF. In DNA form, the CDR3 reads TGTGCCAGCAGCATCAACTTCCACGAGCAGTACTTC.

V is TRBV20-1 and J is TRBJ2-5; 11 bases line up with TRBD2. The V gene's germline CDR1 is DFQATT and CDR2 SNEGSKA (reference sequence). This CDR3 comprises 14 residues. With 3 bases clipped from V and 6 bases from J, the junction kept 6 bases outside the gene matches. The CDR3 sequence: CSARLAGGSQTQYF. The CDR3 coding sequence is TGCAGTGCTAGGCTAGCGGGGGGCTCACAGACCCAGTACTTC.

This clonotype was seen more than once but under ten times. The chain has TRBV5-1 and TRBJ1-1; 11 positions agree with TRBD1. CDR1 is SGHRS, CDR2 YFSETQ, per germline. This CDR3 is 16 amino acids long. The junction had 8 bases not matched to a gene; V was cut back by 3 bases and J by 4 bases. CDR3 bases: TGCGCCAGCAGCTCGGGTGGGACAGGGGGAACCACTGAAGCTTTCTTT. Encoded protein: CASSSGGTGGTTEAFF.

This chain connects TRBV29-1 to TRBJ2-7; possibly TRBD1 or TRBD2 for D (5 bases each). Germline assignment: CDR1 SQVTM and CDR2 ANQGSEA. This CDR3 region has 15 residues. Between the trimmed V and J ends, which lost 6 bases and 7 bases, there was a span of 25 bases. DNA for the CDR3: TGCAGCGTGAAAGGCCGGGGCCTGGGGTACAATGAGCAGTACTTC. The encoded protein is CSVKGRGLGYNEQYF.

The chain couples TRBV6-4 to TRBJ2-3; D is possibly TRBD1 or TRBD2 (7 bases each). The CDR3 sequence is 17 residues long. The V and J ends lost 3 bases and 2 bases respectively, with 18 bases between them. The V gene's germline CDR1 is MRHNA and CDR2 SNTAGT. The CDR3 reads CASSEEGAGVDTDTQYF. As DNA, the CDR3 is TGTGCCAGCAGTGAGGAGGGGGCGGGAGTTGACACAGATACGCAGTATTTT.

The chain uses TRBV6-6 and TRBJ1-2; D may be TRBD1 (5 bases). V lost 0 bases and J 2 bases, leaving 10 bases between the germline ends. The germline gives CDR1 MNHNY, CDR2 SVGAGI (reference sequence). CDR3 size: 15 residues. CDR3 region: CASSYSGGTNYGYTF. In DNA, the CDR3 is TGTGCCAGCAGTTACTCTGGGGGTACCAACTATGGCTACACCTTC.

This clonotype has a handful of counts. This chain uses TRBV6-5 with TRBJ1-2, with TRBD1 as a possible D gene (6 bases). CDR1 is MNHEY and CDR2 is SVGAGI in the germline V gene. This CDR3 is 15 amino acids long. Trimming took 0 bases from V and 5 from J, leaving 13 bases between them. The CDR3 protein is CASSYSGTGWYGYTF. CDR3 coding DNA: TGTGCCAGCAGTTACTCTGGAACAGGGTGGTATGGCTACACCTTC.

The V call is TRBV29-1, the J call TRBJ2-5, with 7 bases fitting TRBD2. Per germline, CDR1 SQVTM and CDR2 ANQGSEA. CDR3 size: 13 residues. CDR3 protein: CTALRLAEETQYF. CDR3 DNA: TGCACCGCGTTGAGGCTAGCGGAAGAGACCCAGTACTTC.

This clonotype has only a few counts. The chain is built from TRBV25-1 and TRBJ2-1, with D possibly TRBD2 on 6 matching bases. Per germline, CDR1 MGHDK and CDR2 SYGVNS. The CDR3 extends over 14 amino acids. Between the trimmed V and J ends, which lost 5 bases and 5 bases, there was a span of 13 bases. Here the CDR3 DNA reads TGTGCCAGCAGTCTACGCGGGACCCACAATGAGCAGTTCTTC. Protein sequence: CASSLRGTHNEQFF.

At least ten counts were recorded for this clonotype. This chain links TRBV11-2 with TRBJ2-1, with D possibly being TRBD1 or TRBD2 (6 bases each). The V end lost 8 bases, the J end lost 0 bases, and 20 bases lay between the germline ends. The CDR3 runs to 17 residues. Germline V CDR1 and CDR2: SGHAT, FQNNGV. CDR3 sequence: CASGGRGGPRSYNEQFF. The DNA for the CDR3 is TGTGCCAGCGGAGGTAGAGGGGGGCCGCGCTCCTACAATGAGCAGTTCTTC. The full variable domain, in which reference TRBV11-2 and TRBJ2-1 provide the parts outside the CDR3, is EAGVAQSPRYKIIEKRQSVAFWCNPISGHATLYWYQQILGQGPKLLIQFQNNGVVDDSQLPKDRFSAERLKGVDSTLKIQPAKLEDSAVYLCASGGRGGPRSYNEQFFGPGTRLTVL.

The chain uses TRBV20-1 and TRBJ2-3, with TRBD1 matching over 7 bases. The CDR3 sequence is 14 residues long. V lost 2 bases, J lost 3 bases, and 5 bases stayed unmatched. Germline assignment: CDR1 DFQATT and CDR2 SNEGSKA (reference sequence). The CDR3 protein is CSARTGESTDTQYF. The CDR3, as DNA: TGCAGTGCTAGAACAGGGGAAAGTACAGATACGCAGTATTTT.

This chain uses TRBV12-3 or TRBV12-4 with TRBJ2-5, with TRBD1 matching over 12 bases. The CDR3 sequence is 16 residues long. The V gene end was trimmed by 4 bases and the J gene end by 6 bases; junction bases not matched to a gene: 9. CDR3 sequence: CASSSSGTGGFQTQYF. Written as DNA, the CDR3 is TGTGCCAGCAGTTCCTCCGGGACAGGGGGCTTTCAGACCCAGTACTTC.

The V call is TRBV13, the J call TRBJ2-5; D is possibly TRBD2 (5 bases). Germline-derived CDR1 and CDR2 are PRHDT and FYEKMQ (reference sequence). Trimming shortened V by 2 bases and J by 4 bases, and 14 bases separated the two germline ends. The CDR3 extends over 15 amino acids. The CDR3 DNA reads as TGTGCCAGCAGCTTAAACGAGGGCAGTCGAGAGACCCAGTACTTC. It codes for CASSLNEGSRETQYF.

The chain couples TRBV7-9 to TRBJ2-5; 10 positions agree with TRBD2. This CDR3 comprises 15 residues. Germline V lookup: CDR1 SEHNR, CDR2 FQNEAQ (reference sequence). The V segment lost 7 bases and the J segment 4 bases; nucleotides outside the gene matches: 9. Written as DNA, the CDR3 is TGTGCCAGCATCCTCTTTAGCGGGGGGCCAGAGACCCAGTACTTC. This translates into CASILFSGGPETQYF.

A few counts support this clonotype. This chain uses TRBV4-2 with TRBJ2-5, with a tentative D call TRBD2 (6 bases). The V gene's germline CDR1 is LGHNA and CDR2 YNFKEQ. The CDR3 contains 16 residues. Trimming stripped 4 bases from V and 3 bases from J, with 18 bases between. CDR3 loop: CASSPGSAGWEETQYF. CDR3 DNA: TGTGCCAGCAGCCCAGGCTCGGCGGGATGGGAAGAGACCCAGTACTTC.

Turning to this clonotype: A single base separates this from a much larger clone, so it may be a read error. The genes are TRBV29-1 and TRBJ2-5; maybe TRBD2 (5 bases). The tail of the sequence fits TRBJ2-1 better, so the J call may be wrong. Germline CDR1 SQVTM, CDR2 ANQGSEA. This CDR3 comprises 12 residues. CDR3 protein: CSVDRGDETQFF. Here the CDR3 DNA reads TGCAGCGTTGACCGGGGAGACGAGACCCAGTTCTTC.

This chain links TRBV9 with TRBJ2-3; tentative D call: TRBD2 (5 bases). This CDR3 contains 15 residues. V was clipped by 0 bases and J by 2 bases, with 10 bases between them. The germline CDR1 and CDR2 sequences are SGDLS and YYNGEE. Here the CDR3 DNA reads TGTGCCAGCAGCGTAGGGCGGGCGAACACAGATACGCAGTATTTT. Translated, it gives CASSVGRANTDTQYF.

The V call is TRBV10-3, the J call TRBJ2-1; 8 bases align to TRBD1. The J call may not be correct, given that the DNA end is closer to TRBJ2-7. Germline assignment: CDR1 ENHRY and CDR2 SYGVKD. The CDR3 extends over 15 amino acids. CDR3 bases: TGTGCCATCAGTGAAGGGACAGGAGCCTACAATGAGCAGTACTTC. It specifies CAISEGTGAYNEQYF.

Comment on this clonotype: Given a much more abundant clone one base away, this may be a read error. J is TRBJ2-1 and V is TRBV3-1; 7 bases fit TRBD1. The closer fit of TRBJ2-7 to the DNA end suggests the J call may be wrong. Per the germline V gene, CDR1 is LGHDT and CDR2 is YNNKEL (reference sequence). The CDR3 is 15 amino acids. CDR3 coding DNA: TGTGCCAGCAGCCCGGGACAGAGCTCCTACAATGAGCAGTACTTC. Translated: CASSPGQSSYNEQYF.

CDR3 loop: CASSPREDTEAFF. The CDR3 DNA sequence: TGTGCCAGCAGCCCCCGTGAGGACACTGAAGCTTTCTTT. The rearrangement uses TRBV9 and TRBJ1-1; D unresolved. The CDR3 runs 13 residues. Germline CDR1 SGDLS, CDR2 YYNGEE. Trimming removed 4 bases at V and 3 bases at J, with 10 bases between.

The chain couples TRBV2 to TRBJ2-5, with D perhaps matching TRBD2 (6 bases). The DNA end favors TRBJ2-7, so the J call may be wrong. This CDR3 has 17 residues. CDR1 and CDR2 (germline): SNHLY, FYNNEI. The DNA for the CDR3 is TGTGCCAGCAGTGAAGCGCTCCTGCCCCAGGGAGGTTACGAGCAGTACTTC. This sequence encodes CASSEALLPQGGYEQYF.

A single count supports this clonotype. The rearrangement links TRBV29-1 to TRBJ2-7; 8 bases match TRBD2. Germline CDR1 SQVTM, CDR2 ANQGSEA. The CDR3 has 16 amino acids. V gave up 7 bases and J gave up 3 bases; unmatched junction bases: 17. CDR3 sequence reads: CSAGGSGDPTLYEQYF. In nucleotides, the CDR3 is TGCAGCGCTGGAGGTAGCGGGGATCCTACGCTCTACGAGCAGTACTTC.

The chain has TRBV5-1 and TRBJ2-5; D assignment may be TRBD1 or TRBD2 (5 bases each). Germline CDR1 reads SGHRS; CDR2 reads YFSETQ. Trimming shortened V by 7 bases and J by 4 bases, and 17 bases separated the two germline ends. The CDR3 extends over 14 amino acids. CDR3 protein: CASSGFQGRETQYF. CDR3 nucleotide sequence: TGCGCCAGCTCGGGATTTCAGGGTCGAGAGACCCAGTACTTC.

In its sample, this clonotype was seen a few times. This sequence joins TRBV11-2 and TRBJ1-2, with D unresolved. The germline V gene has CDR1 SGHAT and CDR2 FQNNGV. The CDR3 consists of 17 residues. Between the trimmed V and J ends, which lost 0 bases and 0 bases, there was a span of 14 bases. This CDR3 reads CASSLDRGQPPNYGYTF. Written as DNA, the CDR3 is TGTGCCAGCAGCTTAGATCGGGGTCAGCCCCCTAACTATGGCTACACCTTC. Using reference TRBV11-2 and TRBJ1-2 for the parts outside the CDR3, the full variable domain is EAGVAQSPRYKIIEKRQSVAFWCNPISGHATLYWYQQILGQGPKLLIQFQNNGVVDDSQLPKDRFSAERLKGVDSTLKIQPAKLEDSAVYLCASSLDRGQPPNYGYTFGSGTRLTVV.

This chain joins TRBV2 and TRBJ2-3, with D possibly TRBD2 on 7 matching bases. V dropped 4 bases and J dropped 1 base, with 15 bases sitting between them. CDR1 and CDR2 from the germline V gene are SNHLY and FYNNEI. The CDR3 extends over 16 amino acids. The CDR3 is CASSGTAGTRTDTQYF. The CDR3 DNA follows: TGTGCCAGCAGTGGGACAGCGGGGACCCGCACAGATACGCAGTATTTT. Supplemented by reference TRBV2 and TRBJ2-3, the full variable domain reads EPEVTQTPSHQVTQMGQEVILRCVPISNHLYFYWYRQILGQKVEFLVSFYNNEISEKSEIFDDQFSVERPDGSNFTLKIRSTKLEDSAMYFCASSGTAGTRTDTQYFGPGTRLTVL.

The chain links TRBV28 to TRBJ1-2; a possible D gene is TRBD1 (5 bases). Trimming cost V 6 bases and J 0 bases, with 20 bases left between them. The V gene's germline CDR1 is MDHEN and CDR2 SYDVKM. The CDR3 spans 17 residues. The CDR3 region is CASRDFPQGRANYGYTF. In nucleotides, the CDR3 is TGTGCCAGCAGAGATTTCCCCCAGGGCAGGGCTAACTATGGCTACACCTTC.

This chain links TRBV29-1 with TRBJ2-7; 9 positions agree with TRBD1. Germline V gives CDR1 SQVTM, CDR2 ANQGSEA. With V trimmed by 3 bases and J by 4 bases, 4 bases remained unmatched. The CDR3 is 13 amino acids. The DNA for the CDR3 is TGCAGCGTTGAGCACAGGGGGCAGTACGAGCAGTACTTC. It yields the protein CSVEHRGQYEQYF.

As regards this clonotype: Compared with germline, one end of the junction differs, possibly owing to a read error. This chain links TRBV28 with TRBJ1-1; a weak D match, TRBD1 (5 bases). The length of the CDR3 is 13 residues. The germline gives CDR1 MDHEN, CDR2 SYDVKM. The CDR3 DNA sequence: TGTGCCAACAGTTCCAGGGCGAACACTGAAGCTTTCTTT. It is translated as CANSSRANTEAFF.

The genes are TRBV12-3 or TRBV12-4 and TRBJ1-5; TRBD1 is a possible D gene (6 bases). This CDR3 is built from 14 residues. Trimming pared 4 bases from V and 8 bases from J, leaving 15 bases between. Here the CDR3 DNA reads TGTGCCAGCAGTTGGGGCCAGGGGTCGGAGCCCCAGCATTTT. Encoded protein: CASSWGQGSEPQHF.

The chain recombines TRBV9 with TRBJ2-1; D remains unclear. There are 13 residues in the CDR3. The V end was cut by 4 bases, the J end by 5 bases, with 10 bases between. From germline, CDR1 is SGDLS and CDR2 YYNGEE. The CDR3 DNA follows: TGTGCCAGCAGCCCCGGCCACGACAATGAGCAGTTCTTC. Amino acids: CASSPGHDNEQFF.